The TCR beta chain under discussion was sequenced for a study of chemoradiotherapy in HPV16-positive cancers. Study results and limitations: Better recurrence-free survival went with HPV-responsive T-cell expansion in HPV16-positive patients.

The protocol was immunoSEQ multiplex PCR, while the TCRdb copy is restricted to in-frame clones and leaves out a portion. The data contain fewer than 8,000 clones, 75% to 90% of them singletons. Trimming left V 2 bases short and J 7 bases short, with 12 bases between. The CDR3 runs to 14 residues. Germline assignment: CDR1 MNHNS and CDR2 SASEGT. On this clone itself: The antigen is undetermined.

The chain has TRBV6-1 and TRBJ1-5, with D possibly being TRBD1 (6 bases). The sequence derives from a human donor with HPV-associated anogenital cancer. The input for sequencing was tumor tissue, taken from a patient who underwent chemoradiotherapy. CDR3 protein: CASSEPGVGQPQHF. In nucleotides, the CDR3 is TGTGCCAGCAGTGAACCAGGGGTTGGGCAGCCCCAGCATTTT.